This note documents a single T cell receptor beta chain sequence. Its recognized antigen is unknown. A read error may account for a junction end that differs from germline. In light of the paper, this sample's time point label describes: newly diagnosed GD, antithyroid drugs for less than 3 months. For both TCR sequencing and RNA sequencing, RNA was extracted from PBMCs in TRIzol. Graves' disease was diagnosed according to American Thyroid Association guidelines. Recruitment of patients was carried out at an endocrinology department in Xi'an, China. Each patient gave around 9.2 milliliters of peripheral blood, collected in an EDTA anticoagulant tube. Ficoll Paque Plus density gradient separation was used to isolate PBMCs, and no further T cell sorting was performed. An Agilent 2100 Bioanalyzer and agarose gel were used to assess RNA quality, and a NanoDrop 2000 was used to measure RNA concentration.

Libraries were constructed by multiplex PCR. Sequencer: Illumina HiSeq 4000. iRepertoire HTBI primers and Arm-PCR amplification of CDR3 regions were used to construct TCR beta libraries. Gel purification was performed on PCR products prior to sequencing. Processing in the source paper ran as follows. Across samples, around 62 TRBV and roughly 15 TRBJ segments were identified and used for gene usage analysis of CDR3 amino acid clonotypes. COPE and FqMerger were used to merge the filtered high-quality paired reads into contigs. BLAST was used to align contigs to the IMGT TRBV, TRBD and TRBJ reference genes, and CDR3 was defined following IMGT. Any clonotype with a frequency above 0.1% was counted as a highly expanded clone. Shannon entropy was used to measure repertoire diversity, and the Gini coefficient was used to measure V-J evenness. A clonotype was considered public if more than one individual shared it. The public sequencing data were trimmed at Q25 with fastp and processed into clonotypes with MiXCR by TCRdb, which kept only in-frame beta chains. Every entry covers one CDR3 protein and lists the most common genes and DNA from its rows. The V and J calls come from TCRdb's annotation, not from the publication. The sample contains under 450,000 distinct CDR3 sequences, about 16% of them found a single time. The top ten constitute about 19% of the sample.

The CDR3 measures 14 amino acids from cysteine to phenylalanine. Of the read, only the CDR3 DNA is kept; its 42 bases are in frame from base 1. CDR1 and CDR2, per the germline V gene (reference sequence), are DFQATT and SNEGSKA. The record originates from a study of regulatory T cells in long-lasting Graves disease (dated by TCRdb to about 2021). Concerning the study at large: Antithyroid drugs had been taken for less than 3 months by newly diagnosed Graves' disease patients. Persistent Graves' disease patients were compared with newly diagnosed Graves' disease patients by peripheral blood TCR sequencing and RNA sequencing. The study was conducted in China and was registered as a clinical trial. A total of about 35 samples underwent TCR sequencing, from some 13 patients with persistent Graves' disease and approximately 20 patients with newly diagnosed Graves' disease.

Results and caveats for the whole study, not just this receptor: Patients with persistent disease shared more public clonotypes (around 2,500) than newly diagnosed patients did (about 970). Preferential use of TRBV28, TRBJ1-2 and TRBJ2-5 was observed in persistent disease, whereas TRBV20-1 and TRBJ2-1 were favored in newly diagnosed disease. The small sample size was acknowledged by the authors as a limitation that may reduce accuracy. Only peripheral blood was studied, because thyroid tissue, the primary lesion, was inaccessible. Compared with newly diagnosed patients, persistent Graves' disease patients had lower TCR Shannon entropy and fewer highly expanded clones, which suggests clonal expansion. Sequencing and analysis were restricted to the TCR beta chain.

The sample was also reused in another study, on T cells in Graves' hyperthyroidism and ophthalmopathy. As noted in the second study: Graves' hyperthyroidism was defined as stable when no progression to ophthalmopathy occurred over 18 months of follow-up. Hyperthyroidism patients were newly diagnosed, with disease duration under 2 months, and aged 18 to 65 years. The study excluded patients with uncontrolled infections, other autoimmune diseases, pregnancy or lactation. Clinical symptoms, serum thyroxine and TRAb, thyroid ultrasound, and orbital computed tomography formed the basis for the diagnoses. The TCR CDR3 was subjected to a first round of RT-PCR using the HTBI primer set and the Qiagen OneStep RT-PCR kit. Most expanded thyroid clonotypes (frequency above 0.001) were also detected in blood, suggesting blood repertoires may reflect thyroid immune responses. Ophthalmopathy was separated from stable hyperthyroidism by a 13 V-J signature model, with approximately 89% sensitivity and roughly 84% specificity obtained in cross-validation and 80%/75% obtained in testing. In validation, progression to ophthalmopathy was predicted by the model with approximately 67% sensitivity and roughly 72% specificity, a median of approximately 6.5 months before onset. To identify distinguishing TCR V-J signatures, a discovery cohort of around 100 patients was used, comprising some 45 with Graves' ophthalmopathy and 57 with stable Graves' hyperthyroidism. An independent validation cohort of around 19 hyperthyroidism patients and more than 15 patients who later progressed to ophthalmopathy tested prospective prediction of ophthalmopathy. For training and testing, the roughly 100 patients in the discovery cohort were randomly divided in a 7:3 ratio. The study also compared thyroid tissue and blood T-cell repertoires from about six Graves' hyperthyroidism patients. After sampling, hyperthyroidism patients received methimazole starting at 30 mg daily, and ophthalmopathy patients received high-dose intravenous methylprednisolone. Libraries were constructed in a second round of multiplex PCR, after which size selection and purification were carried out. Sequencing of the libraries was done on an Illumina HiSeq2000 using paired-end 100 bp reads. SOAPnuke was used to process the raw data, with reads discarded if the reads contained adapters or uncalled bases, had a mean Phred below 15, or lacked an exact constant-primer or identifier match. COPE v1.2.5 was used to merge the high-quality paired reads, and each unique nucleotide sequence was defined as a clonotype. MiTCR v1.1 was used to align clonotypes to the IMGT TRBV, TRBD and TRBJ reference segments. Only V-J combinations with frequency above 0.0001, covering 99% to 99.2% of repertoires, were analysed. A TCS score was defined as the ratio of F50 (clonal expansion) to E x V (chaos), with BLOSUM62-based TCRdist applied between CDR3 peptides within each V-J. Welch's t-statistics and random forest reduced around 510 V-J features to 13, which were used in a naive Bayes classifier (R e1071). Sample size was not statistically predetermined, and blinding of investigators to group allocation was not performed. The paper describes TCR Vbeta CDR3 sequencing of around 140 peripheral blood samples, made up of 40 to 45 ophthalmopathy patients, some 76 hyperthyroidism patients and some 17 progressor patients.

Sample: peripheral blood mononuclear cells (PBMCs), taken at new diagnosis, from a patient treated with antithyroid drugs. The chain is encoded by TRBV20-1 joined to TRBJ2-3, and TRBD2 aligns with 8 junction nucleotides. The receptor comes from a woman aged 18-30 years with Graves disease. Donor details come from another sample of the same person, matched by shared clones. The bases are TGCAGTGCTCCAGCGGGGGCAGGGTCAGATGCGCAGTATTTT. This gives the protein CSAPAGAGSDAQYF.